This TCR beta chain was sequenced during a study of control samples from healthy donors and cancer patients. This CDR3 has 15 amino acids. V trimming: 8 bases; J trimming: 1 base; junction bases outside the gene matches: 10. Germline V gene data show CDR1 as LGHDT and CDR2 as YNNKEL (reference sequence). The method was immunoSEQ multiplex PCR; TCRdb's version includes in-frame clones alone and lacks a portion of them. The table includes about 170,000 clones, approximately 92% detected once. The specimen was blood. The clonotype originates from a woman aged 40 to 50 in good health. This chain uses TRBV3-1 (or the pseudogene TRBV3-2) with TRBJ2-5; TRBD2 matches 7 bases. The CDR3 here is CASVLGGGTQETQYF. CDR3 nucleotides: TGTGCCAGCGTCTTAGGCGGGGGAACCCAAGAGACCCAGTACTTC.